Shown below are 13 T cell receptor beta chains from a single sample sequenced in a study of T cell repertoires in cytomegalovirus infection. TCRdb used MiXCR to reprocess the reads, holding one entry per CDR3 protein. The sample lists hundreds of thousands of distinct CDR3 sequences, roughly 30% occurring once. Their specific antigens are unknown. The sequences come from cultured PBMCs, collected from culture after CMV antigen stimulation. The source of these receptors is a human donor in good health (CMV status not recorded). Some clones in this sample may be carry-over from other donors' samples.

The rearrangement links TRBV11-2 to TRBJ2-3; no clear D gene. This CDR3 contains 15 residues. CDR1 SGHAT and CDR2 FQNNGV come from the germline V gene. The V and J ends lost 4 bases and 0 bases respectively, with 11 bases between them. The CDR3: CASSWRRRSTDTQYF. The CDR3 coding sequence is TGTGCCAGCAGCTGGCGGCGGAGAAGCACAGATACGCAGTATTTT.

The V call is TRBV6-5, the J call TRBJ2-1; 8 bases line up with TRBD2. J gave up 7 bases and V 4 bases, and 9 bases lay outside the gene matches. The CDR3 has 15 residues. Germline lookup yields CDR1 MNHEY and CDR2 SVGAGI. The CDR3 loop reads CASSLREASLNEQFF. CDR3 nucleotide sequence: TGTGCCAGCAGTTTGCGGGAGGCCTCGCTAAATGAGCAGTTCTTC.

V gene TRBV12-3 or TRBV12-4 combines with J gene TRBJ2-1; perhaps TRBD2 as D (5 bases). The CDR3 runs to 14 residues. V lost 3 bases to trimming and J lost 5 bases, with 11 bases between them. CDR3 sequence: CASSFTRDHNEQFF. The CDR3 region has the DNA TGTGCCAGCAGTTTTACTAGGGATCACAATGAGCAGTTCTTC.

This clonotype was detected only once. V usage is TRBV19 and J usage is TRBJ2-1; weak D call: TRBD2 (5 bases). V gave up 3 bases and J gave up 2 bases, with 11 bases separating them. Germline loops: CDR1 LNHDA, CDR2 SQIVND (reference sequence). This CDR3 spans 15 amino acids. In nucleotides, the CDR3 is TGTGCCAGTAGTATTTCCTCGGGGACCTACAATGAGCAGTTCTTC. As protein: CASSISSGTYNEQFF.

This clonotype has more than one count but fewer than ten. The J gene is TRBJ1-1, the V gene TRBV29-1, with TRBD1 as a possible D gene (5 bases). V lost 3 bases and J lost 0, with 11 bases in between. Looked up from germline, CDR1 is SQVTM and CDR2 is ANQGSEA. The CDR3 has 14 amino acids. CDR3 region: CSVESGVLNTEAFF. The CDR3 DNA reads TGCAGCGTTGAGTCGGGGGTCCTGAACACTGAAGCTTTCTTT.

This clonotype was detected a few times. This chain connects TRBV7-8 to TRBJ2-7, with a weak D call TRBD2 (6 bases). V dropped 3 bases and J dropped 7 bases, with 10 bases sitting between them. Germline lookup yields CDR1 SGHVS and CDR2 FQNEAQ. The CDR3 has 12 amino acids. Here the CDR3 DNA reads TGTGCCAGCAGCTTCCGGGGGAAAGAGCAGTACTTC. Its protein product is CASSFRGKEQYF.

This clonotype has a handful of counts. The chain is built from TRBV20-1 and TRBJ2-1; the match to TRBD2 covers 16 bases. Trimming took 5 bases from V and 2 from J; bases not matched to a gene: 6. The CDR3 runs 17 residues. Germline assignment: CDR1 DFQATT and CDR2 SNEGSKA (reference sequence). The CDR3 DNA reads TGCAGTGCTGATCCGGGACTAGCGGGGGGGCCCTACAATGAGCAGTTCTTC. Translation: CSADPGLAGGPYNEQFF.

The genes are TRBV30 and TRBJ1-2; D is ambiguous. CDR1 and CDR2 from the germline V gene are GTSNPN and SVGIG (reference sequence). V was cut by 3 bases and J by 4 bases, with 12 bases left in between. The CDR3 is 13 amino acids. The CDR3 sequence: CAWRKKGTYGYTF. DNA for the CDR3: TGTGCCTGGAGGAAGAAGGGAACCTATGGCTACACCTTC.

The CDR3 loop reads CASSLEQRGSYEQYF. The CDR3 bases are TGTGCCAGCAGCTTAGAGCAGCGGGGGTCCTACGAGCAGTACTTC. J is TRBJ2-7 and V is TRBV7-2; 8 positions agree with TRBD2. Germline lookup yields CDR1 SGHTA and CDR2 FQGNSA. The ends lost 1 base at V and 1 base at J; junction bases unmatched: 3. CDR3 size: 15 residues.

The J gene is TRBJ2-7, the V gene TRBV5-4; D gene uncertain. The germline gives CDR1 SGHNT, CDR2 YYREEE (reference sequence). The CDR3 contains 14 residues. The V gene lost 0 bases and the J gene lost 0 bases, with 7 bases spanning the gap. The CDR3 DNA follows: TGTGCCAGCAGCTTGGGGATATCCTCCTACGAGCAGTACTTC. This encodes CASSLGISSYEQYF. Complete variable domain (other parts from reference TRBV5-4 and TRBJ2-7): ETGVTQSPTHLIKTRGQQVTLRCSSQSGHNTVSWYQQALGQGPQFIFQYYREEENGRGNFPPRFSGLQFPNYSSELNVNALELDDSALYLCASSLGISSYEQYFGPGTRLTVT.

This clonotype has just a few counts. V and J are TRBV19 and TRBJ2-3; D is possibly TRBD1 or TRBD2 (5 bases each). This CDR3 has 14 residues. The V and J ends lost 3 bases and 4 bases respectively, with 11 bases between them. Germline V gene lookup returns CDR1 LNHDA and CDR2 SQIVND (reference sequence). CDR3 nucleotide sequence: TGTGCCAGTAGTATCCTGGGGACGGCAGATACGCAGTATTTT. Translated: CASSILGTADTQYF.

The rearrangement uses TRBV29-1 and TRBJ1-1; the D is unclear. This CDR3 is 12 amino acids long. Trimming took 4 bases from V and 0 from J, leaving 6 bases between them. Germline V gene data show CDR1 as SQVTM and CDR2 as ANQGSEA. The CDR3 is CSVGPLNTEAFF. The CDR3 DNA reads as TGCAGCGTTGGACCCCTGAACACTGAAGCTTTCTTT. Supplemented by reference TRBV29-1 and TRBJ1-1, the full variable domain reads SAVISQKPSRDICQRGTSLTIQCQVDSQVTMMFWYRQQPGQSLTLIATANQGSEATYESGFVIDKFPISRPNLTFSTLTVSNMSPEDSSIYLCSVGPLNTEAFFGQGTRLTVV.

This clonotype was observed a few times. The CDR3 nucleotides read TGTGCCATCAGTGAGTCGATCTTACGGGACACTGAAGCTTTCTTT. It codes for CAISESILRDTEAFF. The gene calls are TRBV10-3 and TRBJ1-1, with D hard to call. The germline CDR1 and CDR2 sequences are ENHRY and SYGVKD. CDR3 length: 15 residues. Deletions cut 0 bases from V and 3 bases from J, with 11 bases between.